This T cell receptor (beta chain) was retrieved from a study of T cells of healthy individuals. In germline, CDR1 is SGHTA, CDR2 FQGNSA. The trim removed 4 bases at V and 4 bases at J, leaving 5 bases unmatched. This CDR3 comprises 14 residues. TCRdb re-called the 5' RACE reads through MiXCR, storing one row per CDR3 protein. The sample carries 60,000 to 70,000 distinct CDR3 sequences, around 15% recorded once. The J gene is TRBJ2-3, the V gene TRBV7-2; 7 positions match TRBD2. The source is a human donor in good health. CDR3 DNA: TGTGCCAGCAGCTCCCGGACTAGTTCAGATACGCAGTATTTT. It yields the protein CASSSRTSSDTQYF.